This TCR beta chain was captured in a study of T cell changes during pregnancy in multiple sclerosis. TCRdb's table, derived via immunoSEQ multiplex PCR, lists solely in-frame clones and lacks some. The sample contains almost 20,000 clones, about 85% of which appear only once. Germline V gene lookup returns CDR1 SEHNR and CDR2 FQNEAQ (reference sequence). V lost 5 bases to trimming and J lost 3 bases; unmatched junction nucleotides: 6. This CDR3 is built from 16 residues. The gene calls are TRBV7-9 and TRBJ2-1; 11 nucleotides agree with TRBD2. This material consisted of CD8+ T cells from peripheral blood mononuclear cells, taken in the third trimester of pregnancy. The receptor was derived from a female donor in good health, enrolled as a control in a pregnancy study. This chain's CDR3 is CASSPLGTSGYNEQFF. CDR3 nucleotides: TGTGCCAGCAGCCCCCTCGGGACTAGCGGCTACAATGAGCAGTTCTTC.